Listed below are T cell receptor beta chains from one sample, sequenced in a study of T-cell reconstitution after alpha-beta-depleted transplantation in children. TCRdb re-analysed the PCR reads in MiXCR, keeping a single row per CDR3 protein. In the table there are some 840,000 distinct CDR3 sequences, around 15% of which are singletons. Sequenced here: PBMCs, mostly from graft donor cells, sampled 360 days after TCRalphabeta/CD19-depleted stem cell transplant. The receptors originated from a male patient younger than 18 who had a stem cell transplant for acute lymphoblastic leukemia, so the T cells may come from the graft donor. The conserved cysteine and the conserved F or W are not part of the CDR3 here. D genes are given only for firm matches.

CDR3aa: ASSRTRSETQY
d_gene: TRBD2
j_gene: TRBJ2-5
v_gene: TRBV6-1

CDR3aa: ASSLISLAETQY
d_gene: .
j_gene: TRBJ2-5
v_gene: TRBV12-3/TRBV12-4

CDR3aa: SARDPSGSYNEQF
d_gene: TRBD2
j_gene: TRBJ2-1
v_gene: TRBV20-1

CDR3aa: ASSSTPGAGVNEQF
d_gene: TRBD2
j_gene: TRBJ2-1
v_gene: TRBV11-2

CDR3aa: ASSSYRGDEAF
d_gene: TRBD1
j_gene: TRBJ1-1
v_gene: TRBV27

CDR3aa: ASSVSGLSSYEQY
d_gene: .
j_gene: TRBJ2-7
v_gene: TRBV9

CDR3aa: ASSAGQGDEQY
d_gene: TRBD1
j_gene: TRBJ2-7
v_gene: TRBV7-3

CDR3aa: ASSLRRAGGTDTQY
d_gene: .
j_gene: TRBJ2-3
v_gene: TRBV7-2

CDR3aa: SVGGQVAGEQY
d_gene: TRBD1
j_gene: TRBJ2-7
v_gene: TRBV29-1

CDR3aa: ASSLYSGGWETQY
d_gene: TRBD1
j_gene: TRBJ2-5
v_gene: TRBV7-2

CDR3aa: ASSQGALEQF
d_gene: .
j_gene: TRBJ2-1
v_gene: TRBV3-1

CDR3aa: ASSLIGPTYEQF
d_gene: .
j_gene: TRBJ2-1
v_gene: TRBV12-3/TRBV12-4

CDR3aa: ATEGNEQF
d_gene: .
j_gene: TRBJ2-1
v_gene: TRBV24-1

CDR3aa: ASSFGTSGIWGTQY
d_gene: TRBD2
j_gene: TRBJ2-5
v_gene: TRBV12-3/TRBV12-4

CDR3aa: SAHEGTDTQY
d_gene: .
j_gene: TRBJ2-3
v_gene: TRBV20-1

CDR3aa: ASSYMRSGANVLT
d_gene: .
j_gene: TRBJ2-6
v_gene: TRBV6-5

CDR3aa: ASSFRAGLAGNEQF
d_gene: TRBD2
j_gene: TRBJ2-1
v_gene: TRBV4-1

CDR3aa: ASSEAGGSYNEQF
d_gene: .
j_gene: TRBJ2-1
v_gene: TRBV5-1

CDR3aa: SARVAGGPGELF
d_gene: TRBD2
j_gene: TRBJ2-2
v_gene: TRBV20-1

CDR3aa: ASSPRRLAGVYEQF
d_gene: TRBD2
j_gene: TRBJ2-1
v_gene: TRBV7-7

CDR3aa: SATRHLNEQF
d_gene: .
j_gene: TRBJ2-1
v_gene: TRBV20-1

CDR3aa: ASSLRAGQMYTDTQY
d_gene: .
j_gene: TRBJ2-3
v_gene: TRBV5-1

CDR3aa: ASSSTPGGGYT
d_gene: TRBD1
j_gene: TRBJ1-2
v_gene: TRBV7-3

CDR3aa: ASSQDRSGQVPRQY
d_gene: TRBD1
j_gene: TRBJ2-7
v_gene: TRBV4-1

CDR3aa: SARALGLAGSYNEQF
d_gene: TRBD2
j_gene: TRBJ2-1
v_gene: TRBV20-1

CDR3aa: ASSFGQGWDEKLF
d_gene: TRBD1
j_gene: TRBJ1-4
v_gene: TRBV5-1

CDR3aa: ASSSRGQSGNTIY
d_gene: TRBD1
j_gene: TRBJ1-3
v_gene: TRBV12-3/TRBV12-4

CDR3aa: SVSDRPFSYEQY
d_gene: .
j_gene: TRBJ2-7
v_gene: TRBV29-1

CDR3aa: SAEDSYQHNEQF
d_gene: .
j_gene: TRBJ2-1
v_gene: TRBV29-1

CDR3aa: ASAGTGSSYEQY
d_gene: TRBD1
j_gene: TRBJ2-7
v_gene: TRBV5-1

CDR3aa: ASSPIRDRSSDTQY
d_gene: TRBD1
j_gene: TRBJ2-3
v_gene: TRBV5-5

CDR3aa: ASSLTSGRRGTGELF
d_gene: TRBD2
j_gene: TRBJ2-2
v_gene: TRBV7-9

CDR3aa: ASSPPHRGGEQF
d_gene: TRBD1
j_gene: TRBJ2-1
v_gene: TRBV27

CDR3aa: ATSLGPYEQY
d_gene: .
j_gene: TRBJ2-7
v_gene: TRBV24-1

CDR3aa: ASSLRWRADTQY
d_gene: .
j_gene: TRBJ2-3
v_gene: TRBV11-1

CDR3aa: ASSIVRRPTYEQY
d_gene: .
j_gene: TRBJ2-7
v_gene: TRBV19

CDR3aa: AISESGYNEQF
d_gene: .
j_gene: TRBJ2-1
v_gene: TRBV10-3

CDR3aa: ASSLEGLLKTQY
d_gene: TRBD2
j_gene: TRBJ2-5
v_gene: TRBV12-3/TRBV12-4

CDR3aa: SARDHTDISSTDTQY
d_gene: .
j_gene: TRBJ2-3
v_gene: TRBV20-1

CDR3aa: ASRGGGYTEAF
d_gene: .
j_gene: TRBJ1-1
v_gene: TRBV12-3/TRBV12-4

CDR3aa: ASSLARGWNTEAF
d_gene: .
j_gene: TRBJ1-1
v_gene: TRBV5-1

CDR3aa: SARDAHRREETQY
d_gene: .
j_gene: TRBJ2-5
v_gene: TRBV20-1

CDR3aa: SAITGTSGSYEQY
d_gene: .
j_gene: TRBJ2-7
v_gene: TRBV20-1

CDR3aa: ASSLVRTAEEKLF
d_gene: .
j_gene: TRBJ1-4
v_gene: TRBV11-1

CDR3aa: ASSPPPSVAQY
d_gene: .
j_gene: TRBJ2-3
v_gene: TRBV5-1

CDR3aa: TSQLTFRTGRMDTDTQY
d_gene: .
j_gene: TRBJ2-3
v_gene: TRBV12-3/TRBV12-4

CDR3aa: ASSPPRGGNSPLH
d_gene: .
j_gene: TRBJ1-6
v_gene: TRBV18

CDR3aa: ASAGVGLNTGELF
d_gene: .
j_gene: TRBJ2-2
v_gene: TRBV5-1

CDR3aa: ASSLFPGQLGSGANVLT
d_gene: TRBD1
j_gene: TRBJ2-6
v_gene: TRBV18

CDR3aa: ASSLGQGSAGDTQY
d_gene: TRBD1
j_gene: TRBJ2-3
v_gene: TRBV11-1

CDR3aa: ATSGQGGNQPQH
d_gene: TRBD1
j_gene: TRBJ1-5
v_gene: TRBV24-1